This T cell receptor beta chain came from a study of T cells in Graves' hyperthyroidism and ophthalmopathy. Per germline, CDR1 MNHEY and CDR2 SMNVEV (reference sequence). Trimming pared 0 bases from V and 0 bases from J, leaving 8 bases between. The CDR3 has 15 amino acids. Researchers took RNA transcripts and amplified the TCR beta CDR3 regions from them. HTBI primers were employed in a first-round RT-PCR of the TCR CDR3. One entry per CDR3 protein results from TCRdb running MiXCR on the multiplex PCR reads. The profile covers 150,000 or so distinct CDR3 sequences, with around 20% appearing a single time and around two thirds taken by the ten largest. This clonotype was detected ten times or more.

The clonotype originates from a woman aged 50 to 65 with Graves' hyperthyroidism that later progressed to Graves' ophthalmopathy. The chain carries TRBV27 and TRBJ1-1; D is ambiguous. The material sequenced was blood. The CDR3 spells CASSLSWTVNTEAFF. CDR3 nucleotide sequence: TGTGCCAGCAGTTTATCTTGGACGGTGAACACTGAAGCTTTCTTT.